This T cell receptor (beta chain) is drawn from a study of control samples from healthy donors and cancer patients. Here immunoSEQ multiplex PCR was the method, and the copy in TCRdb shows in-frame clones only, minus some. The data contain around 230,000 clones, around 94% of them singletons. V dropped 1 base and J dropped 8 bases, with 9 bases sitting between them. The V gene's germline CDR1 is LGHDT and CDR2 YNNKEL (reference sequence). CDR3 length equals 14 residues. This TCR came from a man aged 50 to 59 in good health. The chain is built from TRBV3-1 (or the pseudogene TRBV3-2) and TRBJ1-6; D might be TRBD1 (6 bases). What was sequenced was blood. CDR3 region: CASSQGRGDSPLHF. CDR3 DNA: TGTGCCAGCAGCCAAGGAAGGGGGGATTCACCCCTCCACTTT.